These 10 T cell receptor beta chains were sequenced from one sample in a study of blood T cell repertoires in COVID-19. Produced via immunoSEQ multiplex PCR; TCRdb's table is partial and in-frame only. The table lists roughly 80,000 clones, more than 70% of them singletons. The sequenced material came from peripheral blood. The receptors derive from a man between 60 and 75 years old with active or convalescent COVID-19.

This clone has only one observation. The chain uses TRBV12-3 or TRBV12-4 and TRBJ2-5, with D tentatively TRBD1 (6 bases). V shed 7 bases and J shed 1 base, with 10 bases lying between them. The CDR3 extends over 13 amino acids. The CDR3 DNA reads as TGTGCCAGCAACGACAGGTCCCAAGAGACCCAGTACTTC. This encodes CASNDRSQETQYF.

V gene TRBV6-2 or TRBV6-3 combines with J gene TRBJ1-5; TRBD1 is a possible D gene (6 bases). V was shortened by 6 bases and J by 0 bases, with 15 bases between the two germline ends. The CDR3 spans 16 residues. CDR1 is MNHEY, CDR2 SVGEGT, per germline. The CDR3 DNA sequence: TGTGCCAGCAGCCCTGACGCAGGGGCTAGCAATCAGCCCCAGCATTTT. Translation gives CASSPDAGASNQPQHF.

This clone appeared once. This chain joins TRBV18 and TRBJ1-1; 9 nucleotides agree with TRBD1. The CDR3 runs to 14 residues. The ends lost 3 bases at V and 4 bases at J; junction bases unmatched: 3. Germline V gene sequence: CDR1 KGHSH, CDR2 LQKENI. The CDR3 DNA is TGTGCCAGCTCACCGGAACAGGGGGCCACTGAAGCTTTCTTT. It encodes CASSPEQGATEAFF. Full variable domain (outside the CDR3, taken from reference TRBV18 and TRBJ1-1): NAGVMQNPRHLVRRRGQEARLRCSPMKGHSHVYWYRQLPEEGLKFMVYLQKENIIDESGMPKERFSAEFPKEGPSILRIQQVVRGDSAAYFCASSPEQGATEAFFGQGTRLTVV.

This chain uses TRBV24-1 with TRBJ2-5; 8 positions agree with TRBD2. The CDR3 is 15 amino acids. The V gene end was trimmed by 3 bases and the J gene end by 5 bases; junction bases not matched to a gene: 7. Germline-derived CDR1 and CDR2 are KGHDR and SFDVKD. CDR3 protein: CATSDPGGAGETQYF. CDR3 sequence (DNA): TGTGCCACCAGTGATCCGGGGGGGGCCGGGGAGACCCAGTACTTC.

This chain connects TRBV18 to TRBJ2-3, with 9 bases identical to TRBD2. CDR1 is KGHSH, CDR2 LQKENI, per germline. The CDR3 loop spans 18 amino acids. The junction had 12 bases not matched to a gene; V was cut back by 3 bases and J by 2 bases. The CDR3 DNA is TGTGCCAGCTCACCTAAGGGTTCTAGCGGGGTCTACACAGATACGCAGTATTTT. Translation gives CASSPKGSSGVYTDTQYF.

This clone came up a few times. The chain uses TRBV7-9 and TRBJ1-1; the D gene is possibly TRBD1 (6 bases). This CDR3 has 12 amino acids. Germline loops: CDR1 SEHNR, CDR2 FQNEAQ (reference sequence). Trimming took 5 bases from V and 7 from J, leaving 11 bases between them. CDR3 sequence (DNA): TGTGCCAGCAGCCCGGGCAGGGGTGAAGCTTTCTTT. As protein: CASSPGRGEAFF. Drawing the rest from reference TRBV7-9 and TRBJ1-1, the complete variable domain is DTGVSQNPRHKITKRGQNVTFRCDPISEHNRLYWYRQTLGQGPEFLTYFQNEAQLEKSRLLSDRFSAERPKGSFSTLEIQRTEQGDSAMYLCASSPGRGEAFFGQGTRLTVV.

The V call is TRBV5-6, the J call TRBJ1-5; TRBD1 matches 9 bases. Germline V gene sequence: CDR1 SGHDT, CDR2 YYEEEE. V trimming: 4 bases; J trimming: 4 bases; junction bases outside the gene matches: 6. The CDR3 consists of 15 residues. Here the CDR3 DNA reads TGTGCCAGCAGCATTCTCGACAGGGGGAATCAGCCCCAGCATTTT. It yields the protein CASSILDRGNQPQHF. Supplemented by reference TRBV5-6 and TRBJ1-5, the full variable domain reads DAGVTQSPTHLIKTRGQQVTLRCSPKSGHDTVSWYQQALGQGPQFIFQYYEEEERQRGNFPDRFSGHQFPNYSSELNVNALLLGDSALYLCASSILDRGNQPQHFGDGTRLSIL.

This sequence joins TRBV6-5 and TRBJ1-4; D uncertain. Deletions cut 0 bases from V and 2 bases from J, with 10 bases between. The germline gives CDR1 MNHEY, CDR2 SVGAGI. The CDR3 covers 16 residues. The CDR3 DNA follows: TGTGCCAGCAGTTACTCAAACCCTCGGACTAATGAAAAACTGTTTTTT. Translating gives CASSYSNPRTNEKLFF.

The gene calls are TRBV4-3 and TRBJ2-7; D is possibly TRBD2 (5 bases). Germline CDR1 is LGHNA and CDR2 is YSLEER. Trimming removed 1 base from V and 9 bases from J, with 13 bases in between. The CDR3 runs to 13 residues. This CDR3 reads CASSQGRRLGQYF. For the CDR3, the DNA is TGCGCCAGCAGCCAAGGACGGAGGTTAGGGCAGTACTTC.

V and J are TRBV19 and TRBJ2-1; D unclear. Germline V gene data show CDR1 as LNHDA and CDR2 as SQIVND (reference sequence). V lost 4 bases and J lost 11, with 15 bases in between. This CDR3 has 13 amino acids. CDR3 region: CASSTSGSSKQFF. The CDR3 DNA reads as TGTGCCAGTAGTACGTCCGGTAGTTCCAAGCAGTTCTTC.